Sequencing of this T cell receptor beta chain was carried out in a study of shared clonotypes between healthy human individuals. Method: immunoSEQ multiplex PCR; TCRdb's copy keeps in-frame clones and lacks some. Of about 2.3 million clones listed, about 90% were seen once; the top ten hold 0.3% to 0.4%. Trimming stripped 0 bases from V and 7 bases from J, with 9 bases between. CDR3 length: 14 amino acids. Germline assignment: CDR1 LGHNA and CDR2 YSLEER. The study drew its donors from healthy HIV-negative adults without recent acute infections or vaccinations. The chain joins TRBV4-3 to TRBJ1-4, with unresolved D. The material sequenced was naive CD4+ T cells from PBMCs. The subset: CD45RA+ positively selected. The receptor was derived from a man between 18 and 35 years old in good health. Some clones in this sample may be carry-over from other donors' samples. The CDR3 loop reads CASSQDFDTEKLFF. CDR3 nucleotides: TGCGCCAGCAGCCAAGATTTCGACACTGAAAAACTGTTTTTT.